Shown below are 22 T cell receptor beta chains from a single sample sequenced in a study of shared clonotypes between healthy human individuals. Naivety among CD8 cells was defined by CD45RO negativity and positive CCR7 selection, thereby excluding terminally differentiated effector memory CD45RA+ cells. Profiling relied on immunoSEQ multiplex PCR, and the TCRdb table lists in-frame clones only, not all of them. The sample holds hundreds of thousands of clones, roughly 95% seen once. Sequencing used naive CD8+ T cells sorted from blood. These receptors all stem from a woman aged 25 to 39 in good health.

The chain has TRBV11-1 and TRBJ1-1; D unclear. Germline V gives CDR1 SGHAT, CDR2 FQDESV (reference sequence). V was shortened by 1 base and J by 1 base, with 10 bases between the two germline ends. The CDR3 covers 15 residues. For the CDR3, the DNA is TGTGCCAGCAGCTTAGAGCCCCAGGCGAACACTGAAGCTTTCTTT. As protein: CASSLEPQANTEAFF.

V and J are TRBV10-3 and TRBJ2-7, with 7 bases identical to TRBD1. This CDR3 region has 15 residues. Trimming cost V 2 bases and J 1 base; bases outside gene matches: 5. CDR1 is ENHRY, CDR2 SYGVKD, per germline. CDR3 coding DNA: TGTGCCATCAGTGAGCCACACAGGGGATCCTACGAGCAGTACTTC. Translating it yields CAISEPHRGSYEQYF.

The chain couples TRBV6-1 to TRBJ2-7; no definite D call. CDR1 is MNHNS and CDR2 is SASEGT in the germline V gene. V dropped 4 bases and J dropped 0 bases, with 13 bases sitting between them. The CDR3 has 15 residues. DNA of the CDR3: TGTGCCAGCAGTGCGTCAGTCGAGGCCTCCTACGAGCAGTACTTC. It yields the protein CASSASVEASYEQYF.

The gene calls are TRBV7-8 and TRBJ1-6; D ambiguous. V lost 2 bases, J lost 4 bases, and 12 bases lay in between. Germline V gene lookup returns CDR1 SGHVS and CDR2 FQNEAQ. The length of the CDR3 is 16 residues. CDR3 protein: CASSLSSTEYNSPLHF. The CDR3 DNA reads TGTGCCAGCAGCTTATCCTCGACGGAATATAATTCACCCCTCCACTTT. The full variable domain, with the rest looked up from reference TRBV7-8 and TRBJ1-6, is GAGVSQSPRYKVAKRGQDVALRCDPISGHVSLFWYQQALGQGPEFLTYFQNEAQLDKSGLPSDRFFAERPEGSVSTLKIQRTQQEDSAVYLCASSLSSTEYNSPLHFGNGTRLTVT.

As DNA, the CDR3 is TGTGCCAGCAGTCCCTCGGGGCTGGACACCGGGGAGCTGTTTTTT. It codes for CASSPSGLDTGELFF. The V gene is TRBV27, the J gene TRBJ2-2; D possibly uses TRBD1 or TRBD2 (5 bases each). The V and J ends lost 5 bases and 3 bases respectively, with 13 bases between them. The CDR3 is 15 amino acids. CDR1 is MNHEY, CDR2 SMNVEV, per germline (reference sequence).

V is TRBV19 and J is TRBJ1-5, with D maybe TRBD1 (5 bases). The CDR3 is 16 amino acids. Germline CDR1 LNHDA, CDR2 SQIVND (reference sequence). The V gene lost 3 bases and the J gene lost 1 base, with 13 bases spanning the gap. As DNA, the CDR3 is TGTGCCAGTAGTATCGGGGAGGGGCAGAGCAATCAGCCCCAGCATTTT. Translated: CASSIGEGQSNQPQHF.

The chain is built from TRBV14 and TRBJ2-1; D is unclear. The CDR3 has 16 amino acids. CDR1 and CDR2 (germline): SGHDN, FVKESK. Trimming left V 0 bases short and J 6 bases short, with 15 bases between. The CDR3 DNA reads as TGTGCCAGCAGCCAAGACCCCCTCCCGCCCTCCAATGAGCAGTTCTTC. Protein product: CASSQDPLPPSNEQFF.

The chain employs TRBV28 and TRBJ2-7; 13 positions agree with TRBD2. Germline trimming cut 2 bases from V and 7 bases from J; bases unmatched to any gene: 11. Per the germline V gene, CDR1 is MDHEN and CDR2 is SYDVKM. This CDR3 spans 17 amino acids. CDR3 region: CASSLPPPGLAGWEQYF. As DNA, the CDR3 is TGTGCCAGCAGTTTACCCCCGCCGGGACTAGCGGGATGGGAGCAGTACTTC.

This clone was observed a single time. The chain links TRBV9 to TRBJ2-2; TRBD2 matches 7 bases. V shed 3 bases, J shed 2 bases, and the junction held 7 bases outside the gene matches. Germline loops: CDR1 SGDLS, CDR2 YYNGEE. The CDR3 consists of 16 residues. This chain's CDR3 is CASSGLASGNTGELFF. The CDR3 DNA is TGTGCCAGCAGCGGTTTGGCTAGCGGTAACACCGGGGAGCTGTTTTTT.

This chain links TRBV13 with TRBJ1-4; tentatively, D is TRBD1 (5 bases). The V and J ends lost 5 bases and 4 bases respectively, with 17 bases between them. CDR3 length: 16 amino acids. Germline CDR1 and CDR2: PRHDT and FYEKMQ (reference sequence). The CDR3 nucleotides are TGTGCCAGCAGCCTGCGAATCCGGGGACTTAATGAAAAACTGTTTTTT. Its translation: CASSLRIRGLNEKLFF.

This rearrangement joins TRBV11-3 to TRBJ2-2; D unresolved. CDR1 is SGHNT, CDR2 YENEEA, per germline. CDR3 length: 12 amino acids. V lost 5 bases to trimming and J lost 6 bases, with 7 bases between them. CDR3 protein: CASSANSGELFF. DNA of the CDR3: TGTGCCAGCAGCGCTAACTCCGGGGAGCTGTTTTTT.

Here the CDR3 reads CASSSDRSSYEQYF. The CDR3 DNA sequence: TGTGCCAGCAGCTCCGACAGGAGCTCCTACGAGCAGTACTTC. This sequence joins TRBV13 and TRBJ2-7, with D perhaps TRBD1 (6 bases). CDR1 PRHDT and CDR2 FYEKMQ come from the germline V gene (reference sequence). Trimming stripped 4 bases from V and 0 bases from J, with 10 bases between. CDR3 length: 14 residues.

The chain carries TRBV6-1 and TRBJ2-7; 8 bases fit TRBD2. V lost 5 bases, J lost 9 bases, and 15 bases stayed unmatched. Per the germline V gene, CDR1 is MNHNS and CDR2 is SASEGT. The CDR3 has 15 residues. CDR3 region: CASSLTPGLVDRQYF. Written as DNA, the CDR3 is TGTGCCAGCAGTCTCACACCGGGACTAGTGGATAGGCAGTACTTC.

This chain connects TRBV28 to TRBJ1-1; D might be TRBD1 (6 bases). Germline V CDR1 and CDR2: MDHEN, SYDVKM. The CDR3 totals 11 residues. The ends were cut back, 7 bases at V and 12 bases at J, with 15 bases in the middle. The CDR3 nucleotides are TGTGCCAGCACTCGAGGGGGTTCGCCTTTCTTT. Translated: CASTRGGSPFF.

The chain combines TRBV20-1 with TRBJ2-7; TRBD2 might be the D (6 bases). Between the trimmed V and J ends, which lost 3 bases and 10 bases, there was a span of 10 bases. The CDR3 is 10 residues long. The germline V gene has CDR1 DFQATT and CDR2 SNEGSKA (reference sequence). CDR3 loop: CSAREGVQYF. CDR3 in DNA: TGCAGTGCTAGGGAGGGCGTTCAGTACTTC.

This clone was seen once. The V gene is TRBV27, the J gene TRBJ2-7, with unresolved D. The CDR3 is 12 residues long. Germline loops: CDR1 MNHEY, CDR2 SMNVEV (reference sequence). V lost 3 bases to trimming and J lost 6 bases, with 9 bases between them. In DNA, the CDR3 is TGTGCCAGCAGTTTTCTCCAAGGCGAGCAGTACTTC. It encodes CASSFLQGEQYF.

This chain joins TRBV6-6 and TRBJ1-1, with D possibly TRBD1 on 6 matching bases. The CDR3 extends over 16 amino acids. Trimming took off 2 bases at V and 5 bases at J, with 18 bases between the two ends. Germline values: CDR1 MNHNY, CDR2 SVGAGI (reference sequence). CDR3 sequence: CASSYSPFGTKTEAFF. The CDR3 DNA reads TGTGCCAGCAGTTACAGCCCCTTTGGGACAAAGACTGAAGCTTTCTTT.

This clone was seen a single time. The rearrangement joins TRBV11-2 to TRBJ2-4, with a possible D match to TRBD1 (5 bases). Germline loops: CDR1 SGHAT, CDR2 FQNNGV. The CDR3 is made up of 15 amino acids. V lost 2 bases, J lost 2 bases, and 10 bases lay in between. In DNA, the CDR3 is TGTGCCAGCAGCTTATCCAGGGCAACCAAAAACATTCAGTACTTC. Translation gives CASSLSRATKNIQYF. Using reference TRBV11-2 and TRBJ2-4 for the parts outside the CDR3, the full variable domain is EAGVAQSPRYKIIEKRQSVAFWCNPISGHATLYWYQQILGQGPKLLIQFQNNGVVDDSQLPKDRFSAERLKGVDSTLKIQPAKLEDSAVYLCASSLSRATKNIQYFGAGTRLSVL.

The chain joins TRBV6-6 to TRBJ2-1, with D possibly called TRBD1 or TRBD2 (5 bases each). Germline CDR1 is MNHNY and CDR2 is SVGAGI (reference sequence). There are 15 residues in the CDR3. Trimming pared 10 bases from V and 4 bases from J, leaving 20 bases between. For the CDR3, the DNA is TGTGCCACCGGGTTGGGGACCCACCCTTACAATGAGCAGTTCTTC. It codes for CATGLGTHPYNEQFF.

This chain joins TRBV14 and TRBJ1-1; D might be TRBD1 (5 bases). Trimming pared 1 base from V and 4 bases from J, leaving 13 bases between. The CDR3 is made up of 15 amino acids. CDR1 is SGHDN, CDR2 FVKESK, per germline. CDR3 sequence: CASSQVGPGTTEAFF. The CDR3 coding sequence is TGTGCCAGCAGCCAAGTTGGACCTGGGACCACTGAAGCTTTCTTT. The full variable domain, rest sourced from reference TRBV14 and TRBJ1-1, is EAGVTQFPSHSVIEKGQTVTLRCDPISGHDNLYWYRRVMGKEIKFLLHFVKESKQDESGMPNNRFLAERTGGTYSTLKVQPAELEDSGVYFCASSQVGPGTTEAFFGQGTRLTVV.

The chain carries TRBV7-9 and TRBJ2-5, with D tentatively TRBD2 (5 bases). The CDR3 runs to 15 residues. V was cut by 5 bases and J by 2 bases, with 15 bases left in between. CDR1 and CDR2 (germline): SEHNR, FQNEAQ (reference sequence). The CDR3 spells CASSRPTREQETQYF. The CDR3 nucleotides are TGTGCCAGCAGCCGACCCACCCGGGAACAAGAGACCCAGTACTTC.

V is TRBV7-8 and J is TRBJ1-1; a possible D gene is TRBD1 (5 bases). The CDR3 is 14 residues long. Germline values: CDR1 SGHVS, CDR2 FQNEAQ. Trimming shortened V by 1 base and J by 8 bases, and 14 bases separated the two germline ends. The DNA of the CDR3 is TGTGCCAGCAGCTTAGTCTCGGCAGGGAGGGAAGCTTTCTTT. Its protein product is CASSLVSAGREAFF. Filled out from reference TRBV7-8 and TRBJ1-1, the complete variable domain reads GAGVSQSPRYKVAKRGQDVALRCDPISGHVSLFWYQQALGQGPEFLTYFQNEAQLDKSGLPSDRFFAERPEGSVSTLKIQRTQQEDSAVYLCASSLVSAGREAFFGQGTRLTVV.